The 8 T cell receptor gamma chains below come from one sample, sequenced in a study of human gamma delta and Vdelta1 T cells. Their target antigens are unknown. TCRdb processed the PCR reads again with the CATT caller. The data contain about 8,700 gamma-chain clones, approximately 42% of them singletons. The sequenced material came from Vdelta1 gamma-delta T cells from blood grown in culture (DOT cells). These receptors were collected from a human donor in good health.

This clone was seen more than once but under ten times. J is TRGJ1 or TRGJ2 and V is TRGV9. In germline, CDR1 is GITISATS, CDR2 ISYDGTV (reference sequence). The CDR3 covers 14 residues. V dropped 4 bases and J dropped 2; count of bases not matched to a gene: 8. The CDR3 DNA follows: TGTGCCTTGTGGGACAACACCTATTATTATAAGAAACTCTTT. Translated: CALWDNTYYYKKLF.

To note about this clone: A much larger clone is a single base away; this may be a read error. The same CDR3 is also encoded by other DNA sequences in this sample. The chain is built from TRGV2 and TRGJ1 or TRGJ2. V was clipped by 0 bases and J by 5 bases; unmatched bases: 4. CDR3 length: 13 amino acids. From germline, CDR1 is EGSNGY and CDR2 YDSYNSKV. This CDR3 is CATWDGPDYKKLF. The CDR3 nucleotides are TGTGCCACCTGGGACGGGCCTGATTATAAGAAACTCTTT.

This clone was observed a few times. V is TRGV8 and J is TRGJP2. V was clipped by 3 bases and J by 12 bases; unmatched bases: 4. The germline V gene has CDR1 VENAVY and CDR2 YDSYNSRV. The CDR3 runs to 11 residues. CDR3 sequence reads: CATWDLRIKTF. Written as DNA, the CDR3 is TGTGCCACCTGGGATTTGAGGATCAAGACGTTT.

The table lists this clone with a few counts. The chain employs TRGV10 and TRGJ1 or TRGJ2. TRGV10 is designated an ORF whose function remains uncertain. This CDR3 has 12 amino acids. The ends lost 8 bases at V and 4 bases at J; junction bases unmatched: 6. CDR3 coding DNA: TGTGCTGCGTGGGATTACTATTATAAGAAACTCTTT. It yields the protein CAAWDYYYKKLF.

The J gene is TRGJP2, the V gene TRGV8. V was clipped by 4 bases and J by 3 bases; unmatched bases: 5. CDR1 VENAVY and CDR2 YDSYNSRV come from the germline V gene. The CDR3 spans 14 residues. The CDR3 protein is CATWEPRSDWIKTF. CDR3 bases: TGTGCCACCTGGGAGCCTCGTAGTGATTGGATCAAGACGTTT.

On this clone itself: Just one base apart from a much larger clone, this may be a read error. This same CDR3 is encoded by further DNA sequences in the sample. This chain connects TRGV2 to TRGJP2. J gave up 5 bases and V 2 bases, and 2 bases lay outside the gene matches. The CDR3 sequence is 13 residues long. Germline lookup yields CDR1 EGSNGY and CDR2 YDSYNSKV. CDR3 nucleotides: TGTGCCACCTGGGACGCGAGTGATTGGATCAAGACGTTT. It is translated as CATWDASDWIKTF.

This chain uses TRGV4 with TRGJ1 or TRGJ2. The trim removed 5 bases at V and 3 bases at J, leaving 10 bases unmatched. Germline values: CDR1 EGSTGY, CDR2 YDSYTSSV. The CDR3 totals 14 residues. The CDR3: CATWAGEVYYKKLF. CDR3 nucleotide sequence: TGTGCCACCTGGGCAGGGGAGGTTTATTATAAGAAACTCTTT.

This chain connects TRGV5P to TRGJP2. TRGV5P is classified as a pseudogene. The CDR3 loop spans 14 amino acids. CDR3 residues: CASWVSRGDWIKTF. The CDR3 region has the DNA TGTGCCTCCTGGGTCTCAAGAGGTGATTGGATCAAGACGTTT.